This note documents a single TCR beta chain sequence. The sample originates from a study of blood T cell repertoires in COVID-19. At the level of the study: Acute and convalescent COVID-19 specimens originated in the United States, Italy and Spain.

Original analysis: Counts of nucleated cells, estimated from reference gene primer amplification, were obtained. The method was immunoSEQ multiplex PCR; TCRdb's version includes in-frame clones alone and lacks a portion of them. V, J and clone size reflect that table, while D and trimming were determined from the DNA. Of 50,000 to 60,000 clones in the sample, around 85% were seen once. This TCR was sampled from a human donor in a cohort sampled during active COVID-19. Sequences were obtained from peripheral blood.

The CDR3 region has the DNA TGTGCCAGCAGCTCCAGGAGGTGGGCAGATACGCAGTATTTT. Encoded protein: CASSSRRWADTQYF. The chain carries TRBV7-8 and TRBJ2-3, with D possibly matching TRBD2 (5 bases). The CDR3 sequence is 14 residues long. Between the trimmed V and J ends, which lost 4 bases and 4 bases, there was a span of 12 bases. Germline values: CDR1 SGHVS, CDR2 FQNEAQ.